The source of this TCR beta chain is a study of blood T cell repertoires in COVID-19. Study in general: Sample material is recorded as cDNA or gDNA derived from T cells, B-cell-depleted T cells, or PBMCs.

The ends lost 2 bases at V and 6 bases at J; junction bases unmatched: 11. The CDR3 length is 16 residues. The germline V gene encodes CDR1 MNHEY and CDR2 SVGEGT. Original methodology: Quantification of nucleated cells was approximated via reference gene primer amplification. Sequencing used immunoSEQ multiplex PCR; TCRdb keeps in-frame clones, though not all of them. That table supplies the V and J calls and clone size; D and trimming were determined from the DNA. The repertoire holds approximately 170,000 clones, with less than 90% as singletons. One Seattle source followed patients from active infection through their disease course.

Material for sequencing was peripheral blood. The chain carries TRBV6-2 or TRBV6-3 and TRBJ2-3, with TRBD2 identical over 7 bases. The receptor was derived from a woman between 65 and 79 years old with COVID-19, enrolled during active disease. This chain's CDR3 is CASSYHTSAGFDTQYF. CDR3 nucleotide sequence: TGTGCCAGCAGTTACCACACTAGCGCTGGGTTCGATACGCAGTATTTT.